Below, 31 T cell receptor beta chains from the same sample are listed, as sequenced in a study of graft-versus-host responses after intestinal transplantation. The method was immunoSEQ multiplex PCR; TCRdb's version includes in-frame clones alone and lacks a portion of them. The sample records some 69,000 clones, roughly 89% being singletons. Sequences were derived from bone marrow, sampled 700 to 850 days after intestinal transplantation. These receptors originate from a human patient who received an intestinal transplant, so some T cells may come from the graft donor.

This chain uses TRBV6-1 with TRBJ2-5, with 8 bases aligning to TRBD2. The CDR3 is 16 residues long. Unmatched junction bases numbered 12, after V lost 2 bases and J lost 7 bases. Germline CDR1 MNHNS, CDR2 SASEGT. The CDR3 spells CASSETPGGSGGTQYF. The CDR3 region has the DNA TGTGCCAGCAGTGAAACACCGGGGGGGTCCGGAGGGACCCAGTACTTC.

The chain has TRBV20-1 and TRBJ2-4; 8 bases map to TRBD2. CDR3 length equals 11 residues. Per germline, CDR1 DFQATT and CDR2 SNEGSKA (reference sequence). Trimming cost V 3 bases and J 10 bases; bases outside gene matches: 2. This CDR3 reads CSASSGGIQYF. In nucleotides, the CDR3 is TGCAGTGCTAGTTCGGGAGGGATTCAGTACTTC.

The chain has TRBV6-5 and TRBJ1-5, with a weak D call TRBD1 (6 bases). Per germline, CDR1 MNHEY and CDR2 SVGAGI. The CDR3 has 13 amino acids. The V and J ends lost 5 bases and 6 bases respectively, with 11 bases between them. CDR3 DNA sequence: TGTGCCAGCAGTAACAGGGAGCCTCAGCCCCAGCATTTT. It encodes CASSNREPQPQHF.

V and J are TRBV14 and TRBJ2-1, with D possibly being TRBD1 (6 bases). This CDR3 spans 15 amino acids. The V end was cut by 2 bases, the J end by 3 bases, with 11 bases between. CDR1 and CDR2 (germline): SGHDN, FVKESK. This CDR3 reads CASSQLQGRYNEQFF. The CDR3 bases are TGTGCCAGCAGCCAACTACAGGGCCGCTACAATGAGCAGTTCTTC.

The CDR3 sequence: CASNSVSGRGTGELFF. CDR3 nucleotides: TGTGCCAGCAACTCCGTTAGCGGGAGAGGCACCGGGGAGCTGTTTTTT. The genes are TRBV28 and TRBJ2-2, with 9 bases aligning to TRBD2. In germline, CDR1 is MDHEN, CDR2 SYDVKM. The CDR3 sequence is 16 residues long. The V gene end was trimmed by 7 bases and the J gene end by 4 bases; junction bases not matched to a gene: 10.

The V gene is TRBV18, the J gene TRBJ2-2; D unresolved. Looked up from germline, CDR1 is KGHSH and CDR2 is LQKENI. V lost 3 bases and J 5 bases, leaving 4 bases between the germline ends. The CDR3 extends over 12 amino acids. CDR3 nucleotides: TGTGCCAGCTCACCGAGTACCGGGGAGCTGTTTTTT. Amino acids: CASSPSTGELFF.

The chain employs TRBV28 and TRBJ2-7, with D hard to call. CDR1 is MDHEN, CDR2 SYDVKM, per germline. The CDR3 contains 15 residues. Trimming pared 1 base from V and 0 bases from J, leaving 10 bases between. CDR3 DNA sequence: TGTGCCAGCAGTTTATATTCAGGAAGCTCCTACGAGCAGTACTTC. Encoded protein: CASSLYSGSSYEQYF.

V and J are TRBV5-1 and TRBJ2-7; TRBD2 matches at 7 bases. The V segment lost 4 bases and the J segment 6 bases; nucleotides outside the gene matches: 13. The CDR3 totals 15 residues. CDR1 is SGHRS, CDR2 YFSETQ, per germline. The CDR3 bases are TGCGCCAGCAGCGGCTGGGCGGGAGAAGGAGGCGAGCAGTACTTC. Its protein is CASSGWAGEGGEQYF.

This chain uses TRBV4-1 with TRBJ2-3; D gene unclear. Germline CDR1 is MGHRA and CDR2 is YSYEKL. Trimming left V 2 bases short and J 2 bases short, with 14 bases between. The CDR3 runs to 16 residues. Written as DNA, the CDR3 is TGCGCCAGCAGCCAACTGGTTGGAGACTTCACAGATACGCAGTATTTT. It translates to CASSQLVGDFTDTQYF.

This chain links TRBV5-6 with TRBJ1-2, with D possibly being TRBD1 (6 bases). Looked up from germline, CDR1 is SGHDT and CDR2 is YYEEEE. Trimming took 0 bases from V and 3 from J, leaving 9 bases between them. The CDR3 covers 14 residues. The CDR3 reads CASSLGTDDYGYTF. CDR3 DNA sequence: TGTGCCAGCAGCTTGGGGACAGATGACTATGGCTACACCTTC.

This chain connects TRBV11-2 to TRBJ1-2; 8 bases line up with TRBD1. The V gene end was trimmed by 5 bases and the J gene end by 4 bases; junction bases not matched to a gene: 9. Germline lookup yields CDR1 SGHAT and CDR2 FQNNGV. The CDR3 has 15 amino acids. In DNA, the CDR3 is TGTGCCAGCAGCAGCCGGGACAGGAGGCCCTATGGCTACACCTTC. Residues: CASSSRDRRPYGYTF.

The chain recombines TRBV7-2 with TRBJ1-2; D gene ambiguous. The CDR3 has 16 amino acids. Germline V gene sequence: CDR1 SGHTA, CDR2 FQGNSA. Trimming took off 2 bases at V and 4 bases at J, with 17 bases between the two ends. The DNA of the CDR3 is TGTGCCAGCAGCTTACGTTCGCAGGCCACGATCTATGGCTACACCTTC. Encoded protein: CASSLRSQATIYGYTF.

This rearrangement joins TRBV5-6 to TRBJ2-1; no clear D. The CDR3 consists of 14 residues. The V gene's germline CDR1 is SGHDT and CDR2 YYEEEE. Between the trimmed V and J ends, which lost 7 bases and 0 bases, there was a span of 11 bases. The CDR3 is CASSQRSSYNEQFF. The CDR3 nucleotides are TGTGCCAGCTCCCAGCGCAGCTCCTACAATGAGCAGTTCTTC. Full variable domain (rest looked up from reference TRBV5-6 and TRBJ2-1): DAGVTQSPTHLIKTRGQQVTLRCSPKSGHDTVSWYQQALGQGPQFIFQYYEEEERQRGNFPDRFSGHQFPNYSSELNVNALLLGDSALYLCASSQRSSYNEQFFGPGTRLTVL.

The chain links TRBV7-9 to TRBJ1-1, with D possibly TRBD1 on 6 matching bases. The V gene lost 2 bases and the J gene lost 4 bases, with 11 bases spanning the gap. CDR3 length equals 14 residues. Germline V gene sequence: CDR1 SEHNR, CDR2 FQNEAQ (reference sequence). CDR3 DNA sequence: TGTGCCAGCAGCTTAAGACAGGCCGGCACTGAAGCTTTCTTT. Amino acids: CASSLRQAGTEAFF.

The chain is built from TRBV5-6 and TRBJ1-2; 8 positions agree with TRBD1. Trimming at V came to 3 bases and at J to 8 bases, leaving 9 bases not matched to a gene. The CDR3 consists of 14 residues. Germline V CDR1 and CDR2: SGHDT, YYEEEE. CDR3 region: CASSSPTGVEGYTF. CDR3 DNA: TGTGCCAGCAGCTCCCCGACAGGGGTGGAGGGCTACACCTTC.

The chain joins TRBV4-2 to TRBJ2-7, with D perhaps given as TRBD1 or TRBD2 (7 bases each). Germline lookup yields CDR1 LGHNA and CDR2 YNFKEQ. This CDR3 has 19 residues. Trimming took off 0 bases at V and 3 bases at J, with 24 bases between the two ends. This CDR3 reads CASSQEGGGDRSFVYEQYF. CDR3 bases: TGTGCCAGCAGCCAAGAAGGTGGGGGGGACAGATCCTTTGTCTACGAGCAGTACTTC.

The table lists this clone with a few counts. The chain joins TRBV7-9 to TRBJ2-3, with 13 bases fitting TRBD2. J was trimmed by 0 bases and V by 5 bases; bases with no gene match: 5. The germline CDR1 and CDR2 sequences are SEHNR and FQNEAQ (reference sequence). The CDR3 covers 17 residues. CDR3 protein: CASSAGLAGLSTDTQYF. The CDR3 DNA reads TGTGCCAGCAGCGCGGGACTAGCGGGACTCAGCACAGATACGCAGTATTTT.

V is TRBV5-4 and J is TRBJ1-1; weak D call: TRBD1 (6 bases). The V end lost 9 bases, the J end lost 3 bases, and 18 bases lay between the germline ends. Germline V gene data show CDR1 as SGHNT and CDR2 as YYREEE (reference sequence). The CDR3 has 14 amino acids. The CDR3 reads CAIKGGGFDTEAFF. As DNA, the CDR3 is TGTGCCATAAAGGGAGGGGGGTTCGACACTGAAGCTTTCTTT.

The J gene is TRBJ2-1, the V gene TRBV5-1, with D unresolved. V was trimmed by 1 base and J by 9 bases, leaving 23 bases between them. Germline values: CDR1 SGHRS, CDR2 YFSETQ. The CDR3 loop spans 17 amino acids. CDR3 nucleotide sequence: TGCGCCAGCAGCTTGATGGTCAGGACCATCACTTCGACTGAGCAGTTCTTC. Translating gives CASSLMVRTITSTEQFF. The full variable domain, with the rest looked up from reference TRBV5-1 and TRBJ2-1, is KAGVTQTPRYLIKTRGQQVTLSCSPISGHRSVSWYQQTPGQGLQFLFEYFSETQRNKGNFPGRFSGRQFSNSRSEMNVSTLELGDSALYLCASSLMVRTITSTEQFFGPGTRLTVL.

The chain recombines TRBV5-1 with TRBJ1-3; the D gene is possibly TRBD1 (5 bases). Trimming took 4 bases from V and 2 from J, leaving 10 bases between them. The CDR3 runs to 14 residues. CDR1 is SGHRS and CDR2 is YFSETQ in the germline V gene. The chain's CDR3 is CASSPTDTGNTIYF. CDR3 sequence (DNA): TGCGCCAGCAGCCCGACAGACACTGGAAACACCATATATTTT.

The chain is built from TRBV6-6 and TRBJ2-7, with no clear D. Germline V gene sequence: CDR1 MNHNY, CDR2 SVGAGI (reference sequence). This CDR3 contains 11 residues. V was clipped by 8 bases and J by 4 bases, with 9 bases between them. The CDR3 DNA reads TGTGCCAGCGAAAGAGGTTACGAGCAGTACTTC. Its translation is CASERGYEQYF.

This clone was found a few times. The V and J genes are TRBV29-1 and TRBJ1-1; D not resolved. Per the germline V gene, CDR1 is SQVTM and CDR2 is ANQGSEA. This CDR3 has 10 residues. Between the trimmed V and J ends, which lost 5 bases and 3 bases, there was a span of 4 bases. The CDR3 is CSVRDTEAFF. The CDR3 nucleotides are TGCAGCGTTAGGGACACTGAAGCTTTCTTT.

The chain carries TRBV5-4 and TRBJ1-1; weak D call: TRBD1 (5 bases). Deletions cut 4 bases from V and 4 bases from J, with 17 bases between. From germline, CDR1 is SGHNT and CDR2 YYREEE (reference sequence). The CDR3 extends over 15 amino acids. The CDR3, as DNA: TGTGCCAGCAGCAGGGACGAAGGGCTGGGCACTGAAGCTTTCTTT. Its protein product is CASSRDEGLGTEAFF.

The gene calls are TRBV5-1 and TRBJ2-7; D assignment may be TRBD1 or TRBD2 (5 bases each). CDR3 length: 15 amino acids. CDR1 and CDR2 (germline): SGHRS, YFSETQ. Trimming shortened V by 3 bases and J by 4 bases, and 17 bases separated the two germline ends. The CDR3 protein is CASSYRTDEGYEQYF. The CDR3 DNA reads TGCGCCAGCAGCTACCGGACGGACGAGGGGTACGAGCAGTACTTC.

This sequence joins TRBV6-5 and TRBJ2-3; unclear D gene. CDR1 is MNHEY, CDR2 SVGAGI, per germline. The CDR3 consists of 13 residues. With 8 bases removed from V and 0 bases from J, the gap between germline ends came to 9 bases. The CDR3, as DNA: TGTGCCAGCGTGCAGTCAAGCACAGATACGCAGTATTTT. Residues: CASVQSSTDTQYF.

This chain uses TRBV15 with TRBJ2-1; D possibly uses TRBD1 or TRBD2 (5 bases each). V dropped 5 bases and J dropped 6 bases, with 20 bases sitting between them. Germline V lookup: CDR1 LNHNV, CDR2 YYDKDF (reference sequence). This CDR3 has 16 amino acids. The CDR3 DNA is TGTGCCACCAGCGGGGGACCGATCAATGTTGCCAATGAGCAGTTCTTC. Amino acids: CATSGGPINVANEQFF.

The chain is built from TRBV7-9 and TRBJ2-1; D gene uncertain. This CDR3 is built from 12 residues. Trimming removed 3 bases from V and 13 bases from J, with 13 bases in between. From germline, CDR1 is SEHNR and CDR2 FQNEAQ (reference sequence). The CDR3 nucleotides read TGTGCCAGCAGCTTTGAGGCGAGTTCCCAGTTCTTC. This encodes CASSFEASSQFF.

Written as DNA, the CDR3 is TGTGCCAGCAGTTACGGGGTGGTTTCTTGGTACGAGCAGTACTTC. Protein: CASSYGVVSWYEQYF. The V gene is TRBV6-5, the J gene TRBJ2-7; D is ambiguous. CDR3 length: 15 residues. Trimming removed 2 bases at V and 4 bases at J, with 15 bases between. CDR1 MNHEY and CDR2 SVGAGI come from the germline V gene.

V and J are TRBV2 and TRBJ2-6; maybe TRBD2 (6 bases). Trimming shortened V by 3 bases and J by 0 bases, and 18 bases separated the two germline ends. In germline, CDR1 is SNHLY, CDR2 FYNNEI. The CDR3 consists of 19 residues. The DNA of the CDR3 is TGTGCCAGCAGTGACTCAGATTTGGGACTCAACTCTGGGGCCAACGTCCTGACTTTC. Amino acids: CASSDSDLGLNSGANVLTF.

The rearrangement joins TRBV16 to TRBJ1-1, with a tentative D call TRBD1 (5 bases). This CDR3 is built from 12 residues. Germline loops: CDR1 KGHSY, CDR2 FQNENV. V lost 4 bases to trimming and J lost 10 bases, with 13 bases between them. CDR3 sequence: CASSRQRDGAFF. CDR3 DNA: TGTGCCAGCAGCCGGCAGCGGGACGGAGCTTTCTTT.

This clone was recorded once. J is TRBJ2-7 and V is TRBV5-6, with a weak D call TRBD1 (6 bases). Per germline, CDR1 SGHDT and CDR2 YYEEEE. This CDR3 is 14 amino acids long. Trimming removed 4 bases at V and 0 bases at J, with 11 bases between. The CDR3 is CASSHPDSSYEQYF. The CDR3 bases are TGTGCCAGCAGCCACCCGGACAGCTCCTACGAGCAGTACTTC.